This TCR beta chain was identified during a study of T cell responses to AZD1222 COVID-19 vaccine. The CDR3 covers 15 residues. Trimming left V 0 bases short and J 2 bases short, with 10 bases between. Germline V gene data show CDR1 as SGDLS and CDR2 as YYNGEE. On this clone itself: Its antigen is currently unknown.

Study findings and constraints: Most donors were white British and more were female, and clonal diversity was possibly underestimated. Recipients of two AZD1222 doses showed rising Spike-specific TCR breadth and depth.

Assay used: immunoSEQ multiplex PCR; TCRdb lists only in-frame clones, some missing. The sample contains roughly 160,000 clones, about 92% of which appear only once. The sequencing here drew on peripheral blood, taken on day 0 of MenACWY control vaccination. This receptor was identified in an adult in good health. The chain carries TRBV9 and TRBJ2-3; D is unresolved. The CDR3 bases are TGTGCCAGCAGCGTAGGATGGGGTCCCACAGATACGCAGTATTTT. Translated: CASSVGWGPTDTQYF.